The rows below give T cell receptor beta chains drawn from one sample of a study of blood T cell repertoires in COVID-19. Sequencing was performed with immunoSEQ multiplex PCR; in TCRdb, only in-frame clones are kept and a portion is missing. The sample holds roughly 150,000 clones, more than 70% seen once. The sample was peripheral blood. These receptors were taken from a human donor in a cohort sampled during active COVID-19. The CDR3 runs from the conserved cysteine through the conserved F or W. D genes are given only for firm matches. Size tells how often a clone was seen (once, few, many) or the class of an expanded clone, and some rows leave it out.

abundance	j_gene	v_gene	d_gene	CDR3nt	CDR3aa
NA	TRBJ1-5	TRBV6-1	TRBD1	TGTGCCAGCAGTGAAGGACAGGGGACCGTCAATCAGCCCCAGCATTTT	CASSEGQGTVNQPQHF
NA	TRBJ1-2	TRBV4-2	TRBD1	TGTGCCAGCAGCCAGGCGGGACAGAACTATGGCTACACCTTC	CASSQAGQNYGYTF
NA	TRBJ2-1	TRBV6-2/TRBV6-3	NA	TGTGCCAGCAGTTACCCGCCGCGGGTATCGTACAATGAGCAGTTCTTC	CASSYPPRVSYNEQFF
NA	TRBJ2-3	TRBV2	NA	TGTGCCAGCAGTGTAAGTCAGTACACAGATACGCAGTATTTT	CASSVSQYTDTQYF
few	TRBJ2-7	TRBV5-6	TRBD1	TGTGCCAGCAGCCAAACGACAGGGGCCTACGAGCAGTACTTC	CASSQTTGAYEQYF
NA	TRBJ1-4	TRBV28	TRBD1	TGTGCCAGCAGTCCCCCCGGGAGGGACAGGGGACTGTTTTTT	CASSPPGRDRGLFF
NA	TRBJ2-7	TRBV7-2	NA	TGTGCCAGCAGCTTAAACGGTTTTTCGTCTTCCTACGAGCAGTACTTC	CASSLNGFSSSYEQYF
NA	TRBJ2-1	TRBV5-4	NA	TGTGCCAGCAGCTTGGACAGCGGTACTCAGTTCTTC	CASSLDSGTQFF
NA	TRBJ2-1	TRBV4-2	TRBD2	TGTGCCAGCAGCCAAGAGGAGACTAGCAGCTACAATGAGCAGTTCTTC	CASSQEETSSYNEQFF
NA	TRBJ2-7	TRBV5-6	TRBD1	TGTGCCAGCAGTCCGGGACAGGGGGCCTACGAGCAGTACTTC	CASSPGQGAYEQYF
NA	TRBJ1-2	TRBV11-2	NA	TGTGCCAGCAGCTTAGGGCAGGGAATAGGTGGCTACACCTTC	CASSLGQGIGGYTF
NA	TRBJ1-6	TRBV19	NA	TGTGCCAGTAGTATCCAGGGGTTGGGTTCACCCCTCCACTTT	CASSIQGLGSPLHF
NA	TRBJ1-4	TRBV19	TRBD1	TGTGCCAGTACCCCTGCCCCGGGACAGGGGGTAGGGAAACTGTTTTTT	CASTPAPGQGVGKLFF
NA	TRBJ2-7	TRBV2	NA	TGTGCCAGCAGCTCCGGCTACGAGCAGTACTTC	CASSSGYEQYF
NA	TRBJ2-3	TRBV6-6	TRBD2	TGTGCCAGCATAAGGACTAGCGGCGCAGATACGCAGTATTTT	CASIRTSGADTQYF
NA	TRBJ2-1	TRBV2	NA	TGTGCCAGCTTCCTCGGTGATTCCTCCTACAATGAGCAGTTCTTC	CASFLGDSSYNEQFF
NA	TRBJ1-1	TRBV3-1/TRBV3-2	TRBD1	TGTGCCAGCAGCCCCGACAGGGTCAGGTCTTTCTTT	CASSPDRVRSFF
NA	TRBJ2-2	TRBV9	TRBD1	TGTGCCAGCAGCTTAGGGGGCTCCGGGGAGCTGTTTTTT	CASSLGGSGELFF
NA	TRBJ2-3	TRBV20-1	NA	TGCAGTGCTCAGCGGAAAGATACGCAGTATTTT	CSAQRKDTQYF
NA	TRBJ2-5	TRBV25-1	TRBD1	TGTGCCAGCACCTGGGGACAGGGAAGCCCGGGGACCCAGTACTTC	CASTWGQGSPGTQYF
NA	TRBJ1-2	TRBV6-6	NA	TGTGCCAGCAGTTCCCACAGCTATGGCTACACCTTC	CASSSHSYGYTF
NA	TRBJ1-5	TRBV19	TRBD1	TGTGCCAGTAGCTTGACAGGGAATCAGCCCCAGCATTTT	CASSLTGNQPQHF
NA	TRBJ2-1	TRBV14	NA	TGTGCCAGCACCCCTAGCGCGTACTCCTACAATGAGCAGTTCTTC	CASTPSAYSYNEQFF
once	TRBJ2-7	TRBV2	TRBD2	TGTGCCAGCAGCATAGCGGGGACCGCCTACGAGCAGTACTTC	CASSIAGTAYEQYF
NA	TRBJ1-5	TRBV7-2	NA	TGTGCCAGCAGCTTAGTCGGTCAGCCCCAGCATTTT	CASSLVGQPQHF
NA	TRBJ2-5	TRBV24-1	TRBD1	TGTGCCACCAGTGCCCTCGGGACAGGGGGAGAGACCCAGTACTTC	CATSALGTGGETQYF
NA	TRBJ2-2	TRBV6-5	NA	TGTGCCAGCACTACCCCCCGGTCGAACACCGGGGAGCTGTTTTTT	CASTTPRSNTGELFF
NA	TRBJ1-6	TRBV19	NA	TGTGCCAGTAGTCCACGACAGTATAATTCACCCCTCCACTTT	CASSPRQYNSPLHF
NA	TRBJ1-5	TRBV2	TRBD1	TGTGCCAGCAGTTACGGACAGGGGAATCAGCCCCAGCATTTT	CASSYGQGNQPQHF
NA	TRBJ2-2	TRBV2	NA	TGTGCCAGCAGTGACAGCCCGGGGACCGGGGAGCTGTTTTTT	CASSDSPGTGELFF
NA	TRBJ1-4	TRBV10-3	NA	TGTGCCACCAAAGACAGAAGTAATGAAAAACTGTTTTTT	CATKDRSNEKLFF
NA	TRBJ2-3	TRBV5-6	NA	TGTGCCAGCAGTTCGACACCCCATACGCAGTATTTT	CASSSTPHTQYF
NA	TRBJ2-7	TRBV6-1	NA	TGTGCCAGCAGTGACCGCTCAGGGCTAACCTACGAGCAGTACTTC	CASSDRSGLTYEQYF
NA	TRBJ1-1	TRBV6-5	NA	TGTGCCAGCAGTTACCCCGGTGAAGCTTTCTTT	CASSYPGEAFF
NA	TRBJ1-1	TRBV2	NA	TGTGCCAGCAGTGAAGGGACAGTAATACTGACTGAAGCTTTCTTT	CASSEGTVILTEAFF
NA	TRBJ2-5	TRBV29-1	NA	TGCAGCGTTGTCCCCAGGGGAAAAGAGACCCAGTACTTC	CSVVPRGKETQYF
NA	TRBJ1-5	TRBV6-5	NA	TGTGCCAGCAGCTCCGCGCCAGTGCGGGACCAGCATTTT	CASSSAPVRDQHF
NA	TRBJ2-7	TRBV7-2	TRBD1	TGTGCCAGCAGCCGTGGGACAGGGGGTTCCTACGAGCAGTACTTC	CASSRGTGGSYEQYF
NA	TRBJ1-1	TRBV1	NA	TGCACCAGCAGCCTACACAGGGGACGAGGCACTGAAGCTTTCTTT	CTSSLHRGRGTEAFF
NA	TRBJ2-7	TRBV29-1	TRBD1	TGCAGCGTTGAGGACAGGGTGTACGAGCAGTACTTC	CSVEDRVYEQYF
NA	TRBJ1-1	TRBV9	TRBD1	TGTGCCAGCAGCACCTCGACAGGGCCCAACACTGAAGCTTTCTTT	CASSTSTGPNTEAFF
NA	TRBJ2-7	TRBV5-1	TRBD1	TGCGCCAGCAGCCCCCTGAACAGGGGGCCGTACGAGCAGTACTTC	CASSPLNRGPYEQYF
medium-sized	TRBJ2-3	TRBV13	NA	TGTGCCAGCAGCGAAACTGGGAGTCTAAGGGCGGATACGCAGTATTTT	CASSETGSLRADTQYF
NA	TRBJ2-2	TRBV6-1	NA	TGTGCCAGCAGTGAAGCGTACAGGCGGATCGGGGAGCTGTTTTTT	CASSEAYRRIGELFF
NA	TRBJ2-3	TRBV14	TRBD2	TGTGCCAGCAGCCCCCCGGGACTAGCGGGCCCCCAAGCGGCGCAGTATTTT	CASSPPGLAGPQAAQYF
NA	TRBJ2-7	TRBV10-2	TRBD1	TGCGCCAGCAGTCCTATTGTTTCCGGGACAGGGTGGGGGACAGAGCAGTACTTC	CASSPIVSGTGWGTEQYF
NA	TRBJ2-2	TRBV7-9	TRBD2	TGTGCCAGCAGGCGGGGGGCGGACACCGGGGAGCTGTTTTTT	CASRRGADTGELFF
NA	TRBJ1-6	TRBV4-2	NA	TGTGCCAGCAGCCAAGCCCTAAATTCACCCCTCCACTTT	CASSQALNSPLHF
once	TRBJ1-5	TRBV19	NA	TGTGCCAGTAGTATAGGGGAGTGGCAGCCCCAGCATTTT	CASSIGEWQPQHF
NA	TRBJ2-4	TRBV6-5	NA	TGTGCCAGCAGACTAACAGGGTTTGCCAAAAACATTCAGTACTTC	CASRLTGFAKNIQYF
NA	TRBJ2-3	TRBV9	NA	TGTGCCAGCAGCGTCCTTAGCGAAAGCACAGATACGCAGTATTTT	CASSVLSESTDTQYF
NA	TRBJ1-1	TRBV5-1	NA	TGCGCCAGCAGCTTGGGGAGGGAAGGTTCTAAAGGTACTGAAGCTTTCTTT	CASSLGREGSKGTEAFF
NA	TRBJ2-7	TRBV6-5	NA	TGTGCCAGCAGTAATAGACACCCTTACGAGCAGTACTTC	CASSNRHPYEQYF
once	TRBJ2-3	TRBV5-1	NA	TGCGCCAGCAGCCCCGACAGACTCACAGATACGCAGTATTTT	CASSPDRLTDTQYF